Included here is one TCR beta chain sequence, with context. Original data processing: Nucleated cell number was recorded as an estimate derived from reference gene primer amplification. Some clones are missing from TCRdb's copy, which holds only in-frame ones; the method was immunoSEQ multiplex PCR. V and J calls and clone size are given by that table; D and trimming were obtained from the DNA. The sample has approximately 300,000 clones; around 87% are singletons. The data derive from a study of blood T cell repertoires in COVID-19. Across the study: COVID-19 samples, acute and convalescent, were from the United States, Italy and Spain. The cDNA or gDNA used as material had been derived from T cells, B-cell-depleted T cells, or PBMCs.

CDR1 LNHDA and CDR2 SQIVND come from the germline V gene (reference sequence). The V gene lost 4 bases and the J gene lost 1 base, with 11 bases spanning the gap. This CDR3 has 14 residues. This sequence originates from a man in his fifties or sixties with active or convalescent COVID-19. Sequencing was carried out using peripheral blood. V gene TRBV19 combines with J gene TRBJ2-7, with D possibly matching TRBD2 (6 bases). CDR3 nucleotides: TGTGCCAGTAGTACCCGGGGACTGTCCTACGAGCAGTACTTC. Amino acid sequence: CASSTRGLSYEQYF.